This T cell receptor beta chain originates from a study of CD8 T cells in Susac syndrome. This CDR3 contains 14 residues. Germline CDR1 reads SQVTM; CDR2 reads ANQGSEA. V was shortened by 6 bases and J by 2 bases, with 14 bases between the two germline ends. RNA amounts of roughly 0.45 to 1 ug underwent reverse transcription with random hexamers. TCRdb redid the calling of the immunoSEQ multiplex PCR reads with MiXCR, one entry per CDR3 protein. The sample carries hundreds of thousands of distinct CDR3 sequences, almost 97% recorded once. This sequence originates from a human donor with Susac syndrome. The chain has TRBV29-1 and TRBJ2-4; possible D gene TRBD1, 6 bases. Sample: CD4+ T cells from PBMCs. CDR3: CSVRDNLPKNIQYF. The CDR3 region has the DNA TGCAGCGTGAGGGACAATCTTCCCAAAAACATTCAGTACTTC.